The 23 T cell receptor beta chains given below trace back to one sample, sequenced in a study of vaccination effects on CD4 cells after COVID-19. The antigens for these receptors are not known. Sequencing in the ViraFEST assay came after antigen-specific CD4+ T cells had been expanded with viral peptide pools, which were used to stimulate PBMC. With roughly nine days of culture completed, CD4+ T cells were isolated. Participants received two doses of either the BNT162b2 or mRNA-1273 vaccine. Libraries were prepared by immunoSEQ multiplex PCR; TCRdb keeps only in-frame clonotypes and omits some of them. This table has around 69,000 clones, roughly 74% appearing once. The input for sequencing was CD4+ T cells from PBMCs cultured with HCoV-229E spike peptides, taken after COVID-19 vaccination. The receptor source for this set is a human donor who received a COVID-19 vaccine.

This chain connects TRBV6-5 to TRBJ2-4, with a possible D match to TRBD1 (5 bases). Trimming stripped 7 bases from V and 6 bases from J, with 16 bases between. Germline CDR1 and CDR2: MNHEY and SVGAGI. This CDR3 has 14 amino acids. The CDR3 DNA reads TGTGCCAGCATCACCGTTGGGGCCGCAAACATTCAGTACTTC. This gives the protein CASITVGAANIQYF.

The chain combines TRBV2 with TRBJ1-4; weak D call: TRBD1 (5 bases). CDR3 length equals 16 residues. CDR1 and CDR2 (germline): SNHLY, FYNNEI. Trimming left V 4 bases short and J 8 bases short, with 20 bases between. CDR3: CASSASGRPSREKLFF. In DNA, the CDR3 is TGTGCCAGCAGTGCGTCAGGGAGGCCCTCTCGGGAAAAACTGTTTTTT.

About this clone itself: Other DNA sequences from this sample encode an identical CDR3 as well. The chain uses TRBV18 and TRBJ1-3, with 7 bases matching TRBD1. The V segment lost 4 bases and the J segment 2 bases; nucleotides outside the gene matches: 5. CDR1 is KGHSH, CDR2 LQKENI, per germline. This CDR3 has 15 amino acids. The CDR3 DNA is TGTGCCAGCTCACTAACCGGGACAGCTGGAAACACCATATATTTT. This translates into CASSLTGTAGNTIYF. Full variable domain (remainder filled in from reference TRBV18 and TRBJ1-3): NAGVMQNPRHLVRRRGQEARLRCSPMKGHSHVYWYRQLPEEGLKFMVYLQKENIIDESGMPKERFSAEFPKEGPSILRIQQVVRGDSAAYFCASSLTGTAGNTIYFGEGSWLTVV.

The genes are TRBV7-9 and TRBJ1-3, with D perhaps matching TRBD1 (6 bases). The CDR3 contains 15 residues. The V end lost 2 bases, the J end lost 6 bases, and 14 bases lay between the germline ends. Germline V gives CDR1 SEHNR, CDR2 FQNEAQ (reference sequence). The CDR3 DNA reads TGTGCCAGCAGCTTATCCGGGACAACTCTAAACACCATATATTTT. Encoded protein: CASSLSGTTLNTIYF. Filled out from reference TRBV7-9 and TRBJ1-3, the complete variable domain reads DTGVSQNPRHKITKRGQNVTFRCDPISEHNRLYWYRQTLGQGPEFLTYFQNEAQLEKSRLLSDRFSAERPKGSFSTLEIQRTEQGDSAMYLCASSLSGTTLNTIYFGEGSWLTVV.

This chain uses TRBV27 with TRBJ2-6, with 12 bases that match TRBD1. The germline CDR1 and CDR2 sequences are MNHEY and SMNVEV (reference sequence). The CDR3 is made up of 19 amino acids. Trimming at V came to 2 bases and at J to 0 bases, leaving 5 bases not matched to a gene. The CDR3 is CASSLLGTGGSSGANVLTF. The CDR3 DNA reads TGTGCCAGCAGTTTACTTGGGACAGGGGGCAGCTCTGGGGCCAACGTCCTGACTTTC.

The chain has TRBV27 and TRBJ2-7; D might be TRBD1 or TRBD2, each matching 5 bases. Trimming pared 6 bases from V and 3 bases from J, leaving 30 bases between. There are 19 residues in the CDR3. The germline V gene encodes CDR1 MNHEY and CDR2 SMNVEV (reference sequence). CDR3 DNA: TGTGCCAGCAGCTCTACCGCCCGGGGCCCGGCACGGACCCTCTACGAGCAGTACGTC. It encodes CASSSTARGPARTLYEQYV.

The V call is TRBV2, the J call TRBJ2-3; the D gene is possibly TRBD2 (6 bases). Trimming stripped 3 bases from V and 5 bases from J, with 15 bases between. CDR3 length: 15 residues. Per the germline V gene, CDR1 is SNHLY and CDR2 is FYNNEI. CDR3 sequence: CASSEFRLDKDTQYF. The CDR3 DNA is TGTGCCAGCAGTGAGTTTCGACTAGACAAAGATACGCAGTATTTT. Looking up the rest from reference TRBV2 and TRBJ2-3 gives the full variable domain: EPEVTQTPSHQVTQMGQEVILRCVPISNHLYFYWYRQILGQKVEFLVSFYNNEISEKSEIFDDQFSVERPDGSNFTLKIRSTKLEDSAMYFCASSEFRLDKDTQYFGPGTRLTVL.

The chain recombines TRBV6-4 with TRBJ1-2; D might be TRBD1 (6 bases). The ends were cut back, 3 bases at V and 4 bases at J, with 12 bases in the middle. The germline V gene has CDR1 MRHNA and CDR2 SNTAGT. The CDR3 is 14 amino acids. The CDR3 nucleotides are TGTGCCAGCAGTGAATCAGGGGCGGGCTATGGCTACACCTTC. Amino acid sequence: CASSESGAGYGYTF.

This chain connects TRBV10-3 to TRBJ2-5; 8 bases agree with TRBD1. The CDR3 runs 14 residues. CDR1 and CDR2 (germline): ENHRY, SYGVKD. Trimming at V came to 5 bases and at J to 2 bases, leaving 4 bases not matched to a gene. The CDR3 sequence: CAISKGQEQETQYF. The CDR3, as DNA: TGTGCCATCAGTAAGGGACAGGAGCAAGAGACCCAGTACTTC.

The rearrangement joins TRBV18 to TRBJ2-5; 13 positions match TRBD2. The CDR3 loop spans 16 amino acids. Germline V gene sequence: CDR1 KGHSH, CDR2 LQKENI. V was clipped by 3 bases and J by 3 bases; unmatched bases: 4. The CDR3 region has the DNA TGTGCCAGCTCACCCGGACTAGCGGGAGCTAAAGAGACCCAGTACTTC. Translating gives CASSPGLAGAKETQYF.

CDR3 region: CASSPGPIYEQYV. CDR3 DNA sequence: TGTGCCAGCAGCCCAGGTCCCATCTACGAGCAGTACGTC. The chain employs TRBV14 and TRBJ2-7; D remains unclear. V was shortened by 4 bases and J by 3 bases, with 10 bases between the two germline ends. This CDR3 comprises 13 residues. Germline V gene lookup returns CDR1 SGHDN and CDR2 FVKESK.

This clone appeared once. CDR3 DNA: TGTGCCAGCAGCGAGACAGGGATTCGGTCCTACGAGCAGTACGTC. Its translation: CASSETGIRSYEQYV. The J gene is TRBJ2-7, the V gene TRBV5-6; 7 nucleotides agree with TRBD1. Trimming at V came to 4 bases and at J to 1 base, leaving 8 bases not matched to a gene. Germline CDR1 SGHDT, CDR2 YYEEEE. This CDR3 contains 15 residues.

This chain joins TRBV7-3 and TRBJ1-1; the match to TRBD1 covers 7 bases. Germline assignment: CDR1 SGHTA and CDR2 FQGTGA. V shed 5 bases and J 6 bases; nucleotides not matched to a gene: 9. The CDR3 sequence is 14 residues long. The CDR3: CASSLSPGGPEAFF. CDR3 in DNA: TGTGCCAGCAGCCTTTCTCCAGGGGGGCCTGAAGCTTTCTTT.

The J gene is TRBJ2-3, the V gene TRBV7-8; 8 nucleotides match TRBD1. This CDR3 is built from 17 residues. V was clipped by 3 bases and J by 1 base; unmatched bases: 9. Germline V gives CDR1 SGHVS, CDR2 FQNEAQ. The CDR3 protein is CASSLGNRGTRTDTQYF. Written as DNA, the CDR3 is TGTGCCAGCAGCTTGGGAAACAGGGGGACTCGCACAGATACGCAGTATTTT.

The V call is TRBV5-4, the J call TRBJ1-6; 11 positions match TRBD1. Germline-derived CDR1 and CDR2 are SGHNT and YYREEE (reference sequence). V lost 4 bases and J lost 7; bases outside the gene matches: 1. This CDR3 is 14 amino acids long. CDR3 region: CASSRTGGNSPLHF. CDR3 coding DNA: TGTGCCAGCAGCCGGACAGGGGGCAATTCACCCCTCCACTTT.

This clone showed up just a few times. The genes are TRBV18 and TRBJ1-2; 7 nucleotides align to TRBD1. V gave up 6 bases and J gave up 8 bases; unmatched junction bases: 15. CDR1 is KGHSH, CDR2 LQKENI, per germline. CDR3 length equals 15 residues. CDR3 residues: CASSPTLDRERGYTF. In nucleotides, the CDR3 is TGTGCCAGCTCCCCTACCCTAGACAGGGAACGGGGCTACACCTTC.

This chain joins TRBV23-1 and TRBJ1-5; D unclear. TRBV23-1 is an open reading frame, and its role is uncertain. Deletions cut 3 bases from V and 9 bases from J, with 9 bases between. The length of the CDR3 is 12 residues. The CDR3 region is CASSHFFPPQHF. CDR3 sequence (DNA): TGCGCCAGCAGTCATTTCTTTCCGCCCCAGCATTTT.

The rearrangement uses TRBV3-1 (or the pseudogene TRBV3-2) and TRBJ1-1; the D is unclear. Trimming removed 3 bases at V and 10 bases at J, with 18 bases between. The CDR3 runs 14 residues. Germline values: CDR1 LGHDT, CDR2 YNNKEL (reference sequence). CDR3 DNA: TGTGCCAGCAGCCACCATGCGGACGGCTCGAGAGCTTTCTTT. This encodes CASSHHADGSRAFF.

The J gene is TRBJ2-5, the V gene TRBV5-4; D assignment may be TRBD1 or TRBD2 (5 bases each). Germline CDR1 is SGHNT and CDR2 is YYREEE (reference sequence). The length of the CDR3 is 16 residues. V shed 0 bases and J shed 1 base, with 13 bases lying between them. CDR3 DNA sequence: TGTGCCAGCAGCTTGGCCACGGGGACGGTCCAAGAGACCCAGTACTTC. As protein: CASSLATGTVQETQYF.

In its sample, this clone was seen a few times. J is TRBJ1-3 and V is TRBV7-9, with D perhaps TRBD1 (6 bases). The V gene lost 6 bases and the J gene lost 2 bases, with 23 bases spanning the gap. This CDR3 comprises 18 residues. The germline V gene has CDR1 SEHNR and CDR2 FQNEAQ (reference sequence). CDR3 nucleotides: TGTGCCAGCAGTCGGGGGCAGGGTACGAATAGCGCTGGAAACACCATATATTTT. Its translation is CASSRGQGTNSAGNTIYF.

The chain uses TRBV24-1 and TRBJ2-1, with TRBD1 identical over 9 bases. The CDR3 has 16 residues. V gave up 4 bases and J gave up 5 bases; unmatched junction bases: 8. Germline CDR1 and CDR2: KGHDR and SFDVKD. The CDR3 DNA reads TGTGCCACCAGTGACCCCGGGACAGGGAGGAACAATGAGCAGTTCTTC. Its protein product is CATSDPGTGRNNEQFF.

The chain couples TRBV5-1 to TRBJ1-2; 8 positions match TRBD1. The CDR3 length is 13 residues. V trimming: 4 bases; J trimming: 9 bases; junction bases outside the gene matches: 8. Germline CDR1 SGHRS, CDR2 YFSETQ. CDR3 in DNA: TGCGCCAGCAGCAACGGACAGGGCGCGAGCTACACCTTC. This sequence encodes CASSNGQGASYTF.

The chain joins TRBV19 to TRBJ1-5; D possibly corresponds to TRBD1 (5 bases). The length of the CDR3 is 15 residues. Germline V lookup: CDR1 LNHDA, CDR2 SQIVND (reference sequence). Trimming took off 0 bases at V and 0 bases at J, with 6 bases between the two ends. This CDR3 is CASSIDQGSNQPQHF. In DNA form, the CDR3 reads TGTGCCAGTAGTATAGATCAGGGTAGCAATCAGCCCCAGCATTTT.